This T cell receptor (beta chain) was sequenced for a study of OX40 agonist ivuxolimab in advanced cancers. The CDR3 length is 18 residues. Germline V gene data show CDR1 as SGDLS and CDR2 as YYNGEE. V was pared by 0 bases and J by 7 bases, with 16 bases of the junction left unmatched. Data came from immunoSEQ multiplex PCR; TCRdb stores just in-frame clones and leaves some out. The table includes 30,000 to 45,000 clones, about 88% detected once. If patients had autoimmune disease history or systemic immunosuppression, they were excluded. This chain links TRBV9 with TRBJ1-3; 7 positions agree with TRBD1. This sequence was found in an adult with an advanced solid tumor such as melanoma, head and neck, liver or kidney cancer. This specimen consisted of CD4+ or CD8+ T cells sorted from blood, obtained in a trial of the OX40 agonist ivuxolimab. The DNA of the CDR3 is TGTGCCAGCAGCGTAGCTGACTCGGGACAGCCGTCTCGCAACACCATATATTTT. Protein product: CASSVADSGQPSRNTIYF.